This T cell receptor (beta chain) was retrieved from a study of blood T cell repertoires in COVID-19. About the research overall: PBMCs, B-cell-depleted T cells, or T cells were the source of the cDNA or gDNA that made up the material.

In the authors' workflow: Reference gene primer amplification gave nucleated cell count estimates. The assay was immunoSEQ multiplex PCR, and TCRdb's table has in-frame clones only and misses some. From that table come the V and J calls and clone size; the DNA was used to work out D and trimming. This sample has 150,000 to 180,000 clones, with approximately 83% found just once. Seattle-derived patients entered the study during active infection and were followed longitudinally. Trimming stripped 2 bases from V and 3 bases from J, with 24 bases between. This CDR3 has 18 amino acids. Germline lookup yields CDR1 SGHNT and CDR2 YYREEE (reference sequence).

The genes are TRBV5-4 and TRBJ2-7; perhaps TRBD2 as D (6 bases). The source material was peripheral blood. The sequence derives from an older woman with COVID-19, enrolled during active disease. The CDR3 here is CASSFARDWVGPNYEQYF. CDR3 bases: TGTGCCAGCAGCTTCGCCAGGGACTGGGTTGGTCCAAACTACGAGCAGTACTTC.